This T cell receptor (beta chain) was documented in a study of somatic reversion in DOCK8 deficiency (dated by TCRdb to the early 2020s). Regarding the study in general: The study compared T cell receptor beta repertoires of DOCK8-deficient patients, DOCK8-revertant patients and healthy volunteers. The DOCK8-deficient patients included in the study had already been reported in previous work. The study investigated how somatic reversion of pathogenic DOCK8 variants alters lymphocyte differentiation and function in DOCK8 deficiency.

Healthy control blood came from volunteer donors supplied by blood services in Australia and France. Genomic DNA for TCR repertoire analysis was extracted from whole blood samples or from PBMCs. In this sample, this clonotype turned up a few times. Its antigen remains unidentified. No per-base quality is available; no much larger clone lies one base away. The CDR3 runs 13 residues from the cysteine to the phenylalanine. Only the CDR3 portion is preserved as DNA: 39 bases, with reading frame beginning at the first base. V is cut by 7 bases and J by 9 bases, and the space between the germline ends is 16 bases. The germline V gene (reference sequence) gives CDR1 as MNHNY and CDR2 as SVGAGI. The library was made by multiplex PCR. TRB libraries were generated by one-step amplicon PCR from 100 ng genomic DNA using EuroClonality-NGS primers. Sequencing of TRB amplicons was performed on Illumina MiSeq instruments using 2 x 250 bp version 2 chemistry. The published analysis was carried out like this. Primary TRB sequence analysis and V(D)J annotation were performed with IMGT/HighV-QUEST. Repertoire diversity and composition were evaluated with VDJtools after nonfunctional clones were removed and downsampling was applied for comparisons between samples. The public reads were run again by TCRdb, first through fastp at Q25 and then through MiXCR, and only productive beta chains were kept. Each record represents a unique CDR3 protein, reported with the most common genes and DNA among its rows. Clone size and V and J calls follow TCRdb, not the original study. The sample table holds some 2,500 distinct CDR3 sequences, of which 20% to 30% were seen once. The ten largest account for more than 8% of the sample.

The study at large found these results: The methods did not specify, sample by sample, whether the source material for each sample was whole blood or PBMCs.

The sequenced sample consisted of peripheral blood. Recombination connected TRBV6-6 to TRBJ2-1, with a weak D call of TRBD2 (6 bases match). The receptor was derived from a human donor in good health. The nucleotide sequence reads as follows: TGTGCCAGCAAGACTAGGAAGGAGGGTGAGCAGTTCTTC. It translates as CASKTRKEGEQFF.